The TCR beta chain under discussion was sequenced for a study of blood T cells in healthy people across ages. General study findings and limits: More naive CD4+ cells and higher diversity were found in long-lived than in aged donors.

As for this clonotype: Its matching antigen is unknown.

This CDR3 region has 18 residues. V trimming: 3 bases; J trimming: 2 bases; junction bases outside the gene matches: 12. Germline V gene sequence: CDR1 MDHEN, CDR2 SYDVKM. Next came a second PCR, run for about 7 to 12 cycles, which used a sample-barcoded 5' primer along with a J-beta primer mix. Each single sample gave us at least 2.5 million CDR3-containing paired-end reads. TCRdb processed the 5' RACE reads anew with MiXCR; each CDR3 protein has one entry. The sample has about 760,000 distinct CDR3 sequences; about 56% are singletons. Isolating PBMCs gave at least 6.5 million of these cells per sample.

The chain is built from TRBV28 and TRBJ2-2, with 7 positions matching TRBD2. Sequences were obtained from blood. This TCR came from a man aged 35-49 years in good health. In DNA form, the CDR3 reads TGTGCCAGCAGTTTGCCCTCTACTAGCGTAACAAACACCGGGGAGCTGTTTTTT. Encoded protein: CASSLPSTSVTNTGELFF.